This TCR beta chain originates from a study of OX40 agonist ivuxolimab in advanced cancers. Study as a whole: The study reported partial responses in three patients: one hepatocellular carcinoma, two cutaneous melanoma.

Sequenced by immunoSEQ multiplex PCR; TCRdb stores in-frame clones only, minus some. The sample includes some 47,000 clones, approximately 79% seen only once; the top ten take roughly 2%. Note on this clone: Its specificity is not known.

Germline values: CDR1 SQVTM, CDR2 ANQGSEA. V was shortened by 7 bases and J by 1 base, with 13 bases between the two germline ends. CDR3 length equals 13 residues. Autoimmune disease history or systemic immunosuppression disqualified patients. Study-wide results and limits: Circulating CD4+ and CD8+ T cells showed clonal expansion by week 6 at 0.1 to 3.0 mg/kg. Averaged across samples, CD8+ T cells carried more expanded clones than CD4+ did.

The sample was CD4+ or CD8+ T cells sorted from blood, taken in a trial of the OX40 agonist ivuxolimab. The chain carries TRBV29-1 and TRBJ1-1; D perhaps matches TRBD1 (5 bases). This clonotype originated in an adult with an advanced solid tumor such as melanoma, head and neck, liver or kidney cancer. The CDR3 nucleotides are TGCAGCGCCCTAAAGGGGCAGAACACTGAAGCTTTCTTT. This codes for CSALKGQNTEAFF.